This TCR beta chain was recovered during a study of post-analysis software for immune sequencing data. Study-wide findings and caveats: Comparison of patients with controls showed five TRBV segments more frequent in patients, TRBV5-6, TRBV5-1 and TRBV20-1 among them.

The CDR3 totals 13 residues. Looked up from germline, CDR1 is SGHRS and CDR2 is YFSETQ. V shed 3 bases and J shed 6 bases, with 10 bases lying between them. Included in the TCR beta cDNA libraries were unique molecular identifiers. TCRdb called the PCR reads again in MiXCR, with one record for every CDR3 protein. The repertoire has 700,000 to 800,000 distinct CDR3 sequences, about 27% of them found once; the top ten carry more than 0.45%. Note on this clonotype: Its target is unknown.

This sequence was found in a girl under 18 with multiple sclerosis. The source material was blood. The V call is TRBV5-1, the J call TRBJ2-1; weak D call: TRBD2 (7 bases). CDR3 in DNA: TGCGCCAGCAGCTGGGGGGGCAGCAATGAGCAGTTCTTC. The encoded protein is CASSWGGSNEQFF.